What follows is one TCR beta chain and its context. Its antigen is as yet unknown. This sample is part of a study of OX40 agonist ivuxolimab in advanced cancers. Study-wide results and caveats: Partial responders treated at 0.1-3.0 mg/kg exhibited clonal expansion among the lowest measured.

The assay was immunoSEQ multiplex PCR, and TCRdb's table has in-frame clones only and misses some. The top ten clones hold over 50% of a sample with more than 20,000 clones, 80% to 95% of them seen once. V shed 1 base and J shed 7 bases, with 8 bases lying between them. In germline, CDR1 is SGHAT, CDR2 FQNNGV. This CDR3 is built from 13 residues. Sequences were derived from CD4+ or CD8+ T cells sorted from blood, sampled in a trial of the OX40 agonist ivuxolimab. This TCR derives from an adult with an advanced solid tumor such as melanoma, head and neck, liver or kidney cancer. This chain joins TRBV11-2 and TRBJ2-1; D uncertain. The CDR3 reads CASSLGRLNEQFF. The CDR3 coding sequence is TGTGCCAGCAGCTTAGGAAGGTTGAATGAGCAGTTCTTC.